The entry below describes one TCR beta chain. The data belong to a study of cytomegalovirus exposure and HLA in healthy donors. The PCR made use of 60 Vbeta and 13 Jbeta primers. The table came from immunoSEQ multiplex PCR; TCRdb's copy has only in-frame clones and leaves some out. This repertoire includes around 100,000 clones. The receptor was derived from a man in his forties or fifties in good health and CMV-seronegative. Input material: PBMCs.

Here the CDR3 DNA reads TGTGCCAGCAGTTACGGAGGGACCGGGGAGCTGTTTTTT. Translating gives CASSYGGTGELFF. V usage is TRBV6-5 and J usage is TRBJ2-2, with TRBD2 as a possible D gene (6 bases). CDR1 is MNHEY, CDR2 SVGAGI, per germline. V dropped 2 bases and J dropped 5 bases, with 6 bases sitting between them. This CDR3 has 13 residues.